The 12 T cell receptor beta chains in this list originate from one sample, sequenced in a study of CD8+ T cells in alopecia areata. cDNA serving as the sequencing template came from extracted, reverse transcribed RNA. The data were produced by immunoSEQ multiplex PCR, yet TCRdb's version contains in-frame clones alone and is incomplete. The top ten clones hold about an eighth of a sample with 180,000 or so clones, 65% to 75% of them seen once. This specimen was CD8+ T cells sorted from blood, taken at week 0. Source of these receptors: a human donor with alopecia areata.

The chain recombines TRBV13 with TRBJ1-4; D is perhaps TRBD1 (6 bases). The CDR3 totals 14 residues. The V gene lost 1 base and the J gene lost 5 bases, with 8 bases spanning the gap. The germline V gene encodes CDR1 PRHDT and CDR2 FYEKMQ (reference sequence). CDR3 nucleotides: TGTGCCAGCAGCTTAGCGCAGGGGAATGAAAAACTGTTTTTT. The encoded protein is CASSLAQGNEKLFF. Full variable domain (missing parts from reference TRBV13 and TRBJ1-4): AAGVIQSPRHLIKEKRETATLKCYPIPRHDTVYWYQQGPGQDPQFLISFYEKMQSDKGSIPDRFSAQQFSDYHSELNMSSLELGDSALYFCASSLAQGNEKLFFGSGTQLSVL.

This CDR3 reads CSVEGEPEYGYTF. CDR3 bases: TGCAGCGTTGAAGGGGAGCCCGAATATGGCTACACCTTC. The chain employs TRBV29-1 and TRBJ1-2; D not certain. CDR1 is SQVTM and CDR2 is ANQGSEA in the germline V gene. The CDR3 covers 13 residues. The germline V and J ends were trimmed by 1 base and 5 bases, with 11 bases remaining between them.

The chain combines TRBV2 with TRBJ2-1, with D perhaps matching TRBD1 (6 bases). This CDR3 comprises 13 residues. V lost 7 bases, J lost 5 bases, and 12 bases lay in between. Germline loops: CDR1 SNHLY, CDR2 FYNNEI. CDR3 protein: CASNGDKDNEQFF. The CDR3 DNA sequence: TGTGCCAGCAATGGGGACAAGGACAATGAGCAGTTCTTC.

V is TRBV7-3 and J is TRBJ1-2, with unresolved D. Per germline, CDR1 SGHTA and CDR2 FQGTGA. The CDR3 length is 11 residues. Trimming removed 8 bases from V and 1 base from J, with 5 bases in between. The CDR3 spells CASRLNYGYTF. CDR3 bases: TGTGCCAGCCGCCTTAACTATGGCTACACCTTC.

The rearrangement links TRBV30 to TRBJ2-7; 9 nucleotides agree with TRBD1. CDR1 is GTSNPN, CDR2 SVGIG, per germline (reference sequence). Trimming took 1 base from V and 4 from J; bases not matched to a gene: 11. The CDR3 extends over 16 amino acids. The CDR3, as DNA: TGTGCCTGGAGTGCCCTAGTTGAGGACAGGGGTTACGAGCAGTACTTC. Its translation is CAWSALVEDRGYEQYF. The full variable domain, its missing parts supplied by reference TRBV30 and TRBJ2-7, is SQTIHQWPATLVQPVGSPLSLECTVEGTSNPNLYWYRQAAGRGLQLLFYSVGIGQISSEVPQNLSASRPQDRQFILSSKKLLLSDSGFYLCAWSALVEDRGYEQYFGPGTRLTVT.

The gene calls are TRBV11-2 and TRBJ1-2; 8 bases line up with TRBD1. There are 16 residues in the CDR3. Trimming took 1 base from V and 8 from J; bases not matched to a gene: 12. CDR1 is SGHAT, CDR2 FQNNGV, per germline. CDR3 sequence: CASSLGRGPAPSGYTF. In DNA form, the CDR3 reads TGTGCCAGCAGCTTAGGCAGGGGGCCTGCCCCTTCAGGCTACACCTTC.

This clone has just one count. This chain joins TRBV27 and TRBJ1-2, with TRBD1 identical over 8 bases. The CDR3 has 16 amino acids. V lost 3 bases and J lost 8; bases outside the gene matches: 14. Germline V lookup: CDR1 MNHEY, CDR2 SMNVEV (reference sequence). The CDR3 loop is CASSFLPRRTGNGYTF. The CDR3 bases are TGTGCCAGCAGTTTCCTCCCCAGAAGGACAGGGAACGGCTACACCTTC.

Only a few counts were recorded for this clone. This chain links TRBV6-6 with TRBJ1-5, with 7 bases fitting TRBD1. J gave up 8 bases and V 7 bases, and 11 bases lay outside the gene matches. CDR1 and CDR2 (germline): MNHNY, SVGAGI (reference sequence). This CDR3 comprises 14 residues. CDR3 sequence: CASTPTGSIEPQHF. The CDR3 DNA follows: TGTGCCAGCACCCCGACAGGGTCTATTGAGCCCCAGCATTTT.

This clone was found a few times. The V and J genes are TRBV14 and TRBJ2-7; D gene ambiguous. The CDR3 is made up of 11 amino acids. V lost 1 base and J lost 7, with 5 bases in between. The germline gives CDR1 SGHDN, CDR2 FVKESK. As DNA, the CDR3 is TGTGCCAGCAGCCAAGCCAGGGAGCAGTACTTC. As protein: CASSQAREQYF.

The chain is built from TRBV6-1 and TRBJ1-4; no reliable D call. The CDR3 has 15 residues. The V gene lost 6 bases and the J gene lost 0 bases, with 11 bases spanning the gap. Germline CDR1 is MNHNS and CDR2 is SASEGT. CDR3 coding DNA: TGTGCCAGCAGGGCCAAGACCTCAACTAATGAAAAACTGTTTTTT. Residues: CASRAKTSTNEKLFF.

The chain couples TRBV15 to TRBJ1-2; D unclear. V was trimmed by 0 bases and J by 2 bases, leaving 10 bases between them. The germline gives CDR1 LNHNV, CDR2 YYDKDF (reference sequence). This CDR3 comprises 15 residues. The CDR3 spells CATSRDRGGNYGYTF. The CDR3, as DNA: TGTGCCACCAGCAGAGATCGAGGAGGAAACTATGGCTACACCTTC.

This clone has just one count. The chain carries TRBV19 and TRBJ2-7, with a tentative D call TRBD1 (5 bases). The CDR3 runs 12 residues. Germline CDR1 and CDR2: LNHDA and SQIVND (reference sequence). V was pared by 2 bases and J by 6 bases, with 8 bases between. This chain's CDR3 is CASSILQGEQYF. The CDR3 bases are TGTGCCAGTAGTATACTCCAGGGCGAGCAGTACTTC.